One and the same sample provided the 10 T cell receptor beta chains below, sequenced in a study of glioma-infiltrating T cells. The iRepertoire nested amplicon-rescue multiplex PCR amplified TCR alpha and beta CDR3s from RNA. TCRdb independently ran MiXCR on the multiplex PCR reads; one entry per CDR3 protein. The sample lists under 200,000 distinct CDR3 sequences, 30% to 40% occurring once. Sequencing was done on a sample of glioma tissue, nonneoplastic brain tissue, or PBMCs (not recorded which). These receptors were obtained from a human donor with low-grade glioma or glioblastoma, undergoing nonglioma brain surgery, or in good health (not recorded which).

This clonotype was seen at least ten times. The chain links TRBV3-1 to TRBJ1-1, with D unclear. The CDR3 covers 14 residues. With 3 bases removed from V and 4 bases from J, the gap between germline ends came to 12 bases. CDR1 and CDR2 from the germline V gene are LGHDT and YNNKEL (reference sequence). The CDR3 loop is CASSHVQWATEAFF. CDR3 DNA sequence: TGTGCCAGCAGCCATGTACAATGGGCCACTGAAGCTTTCTTT.

This clonotype was picked up many times. The rearrangement uses TRBV6-2 or TRBV6-3 and TRBJ2-1; 8 bases are a match to TRBD2. V lost 8 bases and J lost 6; bases outside the gene matches: 12. Per the germline V gene, CDR1 is MNHEY and CDR2 is SVGEGT. This CDR3 region has 15 residues. For the CDR3, the DNA is TGTGCCAGCTTTCCCGGGACTAGACCTCCCAATGAGCAGTTCTTC. It encodes CASFPGTRPPNEQFF.

About this clonotype: Possible read error: a much larger clone is one base away. The chain links TRBV19 to TRBJ1-1; the D is unclear. Germline V gene lookup returns CDR1 LNHDA and CDR2 SQIVND (reference sequence). CDR3 size: 14 residues. The CDR3 is CAGSKGSQNTEAFF. As DNA, the CDR3 is TGTGCCGGTAGTAAGGGCAGCCAGAACACTGAAGCTTTCTTT.

This clonotype was counted many times. This rearrangement joins TRBV16 to TRBJ2-1; no firm D call. Trimming cost V 2 bases and J 4 bases, with 3 bases left between them. Germline loops: CDR1 KGHSY, CDR2 FQNENV. The CDR3 loop spans 12 amino acids. CDR3 nucleotides: TGTGCCAGCAGCCAAACTTACAATGAGCAGTTCTTC. This gives the protein CASSQTYNEQFF.

This clonotype was seen a handful of times. The chain couples TRBV19 to TRBJ2-7; 7 bases align to TRBD2. The V gene's germline CDR1 is LNHDA and CDR2 SQIVND (reference sequence). The CDR3 is 15 amino acids. J lost 3 bases, V lost 1 base, and 6 bases had no gene match. CDR3 DNA sequence: TGTGCCAGTAGTATAGGTACGAGCGGGATCTACGAGCAGTACTTC. This sequence encodes CASSIGTSGIYEQYF.

This clonotype was found a few times. The chain carries TRBV7-9 and TRBJ2-7; 11 bases are shared with TRBD1. Trimming removed 5 bases from V and 1 base from J; junction bases left unmatched: 4. Per the germline V gene, CDR1 is SEHNR and CDR2 is FQNEAQ (reference sequence). The CDR3 totals 15 residues. The CDR3: CASSPGQGASYEQYF. Written as DNA, the CDR3 is TGTGCCAGCAGCCCAGGACAGGGGGCTTCCTACGAGCAGTACTTC.

This clonotype has a single count. This may arise from a read error, as a much more abundant clone is one base away. J is TRBJ2-3 and V is TRBV7-3; 11 bases align to TRBD2. CDR1 and CDR2 (germline): SGHTA, FQGTGA. Trimming removed 5 bases from V and 5 bases from J; junction bases left unmatched: 6. The length of the CDR3 is 15 residues. CDR3 residues: CASSLSGGGKDTQYF. The CDR3 DNA reads as TGTGCCAGCAGCCTTAGCGGGGGGGGCAAAGATACGCAGTATTTT.

V and J are TRBV6-2 or TRBV6-3 and TRBJ1-2; D uncertain. Trimming removed 0 bases at V and 9 bases at J, with 8 bases between. Germline V gene lookup returns CDR1 MNHEY and CDR2 SVGEGT. The CDR3 is 12 residues long. The CDR3 here is CASSYSNCSYTF. The CDR3 DNA sequence: TGTGCCAGCAGTTACTCTAACTGTAGCTACACCTTC.

This rearrangement joins TRBV4-1 to TRBJ2-7; 10 bases align to TRBD2. Germline lookup yields CDR1 MGHRA and CDR2 YSYEKL. V was pared by 1 base and J by 3 bases, with 9 bases of the junction left unmatched. The CDR3 consists of 17 residues. CDR3 DNA sequence: TGCGCCAGCAGCCAAGGACTAGCGGGCGGGAGGCGCTACGAGCAGTACTTC. Translation: CASSQGLAGGRRYEQYF.

The table lists this clonotype with a count of one. The gene calls are TRBV7-9 and TRBJ2-5; the D gene is possibly TRBD1 (6 bases). The germline V gene has CDR1 SEHNR and CDR2 FQNEAQ (reference sequence). V shed 4 bases and J shed 4 bases, with 13 bases lying between them. CDR3 length: 14 residues. CDR3 loop: CASSWGLEGETQYF. In nucleotides, the CDR3 is TGTGCCAGCAGCTGGGGGCTTGAGGGAGAGACCCAGTACTTC.